Listed here are 12 T cell receptor beta chains from one sample, sequenced in a study of blood T cell repertoires in COVID-19. Profiled with immunoSEQ multiplex PCR; TCRdb holds only in-frame clones, not every one. This table holds 250,000 to 300,000 clones, approximately 91% found once. Sequenced material: PBMCs or T cells enriched from blood (not recorded which). These receptors came from a woman in her 40s with acute COVID-19.

The sample holds one count of this clone. V is TRBV29-1 and J is TRBJ1-1, with 8 bases matching TRBD1. The CDR3 sequence is 13 residues long. The ends lost 3 bases at V and 10 bases at J; junction bases unmatched: 10. Germline lookup yields CDR1 SQVTM and CDR2 ANQGSEA. The CDR3 region is CSVEWQGARGAFF. The CDR3 DNA follows: TGCAGCGTTGAGTGGCAGGGGGCGCGCGGAGCTTTCTTT. The variable domain in full, completed from reference TRBV29-1 and TRBJ1-1, reads SAVISQKPSRDICQRGTSLTIQCQVDSQVTMMFWYRQQPGQSLTLIATANQGSEATYESGFVIDKFPISRPNLTFSTLTVSNMSPEDSSIYLCSVEWQGARGAFFGQGTRLTVV.

V is TRBV7-8 and J is TRBJ1-4; weak D call: TRBD1 (6 bases). The germline V and J ends were trimmed by 5 bases and 3 bases, with 16 bases remaining between them. This CDR3 spans 16 amino acids. The V gene's germline CDR1 is SGHVS and CDR2 FQNEAQ. This chain's CDR3 is CASSATGTTPNEKLFF. In DNA, the CDR3 is TGTGCCAGCAGCGCCACAGGGACAACTCCTAATGAAAAACTGTTTTTT.

In the case of this clone: In the same sample, other DNA sequences code for this CDR3. The rearrangement links TRBV3-1 (or the pseudogene TRBV3-2) to TRBJ1-3, with D possibly being TRBD1 (5 bases). Germline CDR1 and CDR2: LGHDT and YNNKEL (reference sequence). V was cut by 1 base and J by 2 bases, with 9 bases left in between. The CDR3 contains 15 residues. Written as DNA, the CDR3 is TGTGCCAGCAGCCAAGGGCAGGGTCCTGGAAACACCATATATTTT. The encoded protein is CASSQGQGPGNTIYF.

This clone was counted between two and nine times. This rearrangement joins TRBV28 to TRBJ1-5, with TRBD1 matching 8 bases. Germline assignment: CDR1 MDHEN and CDR2 SYDVKM. J lost 7 bases, V lost 6 bases, and 8 bases had no gene match. The CDR3 length is 14 residues. CDR3 in amino acids: CASRLGQGKQPQHF. The CDR3 DNA follows: TGTGCCAGCAGACTAGGACAGGGAAAACAGCCCCAGCATTTT.

This chain uses TRBV12-3 or TRBV12-4 with TRBJ1-5; D is unclear. Between the trimmed V and J ends, which lost 6 bases and 0 bases, there was a span of 6 bases. The CDR3 contains 13 residues. CDR3 in amino acids: CASRSNSNQPQHF. CDR3 nucleotides: TGTGCCAGCAGGAGCAATAGCAATCAGCCCCAGCATTTT.

This clone was detected only once. The V and J genes are TRBV5-5 and TRBJ1-4, with 8 bases identical to TRBD1. Germline V CDR1 and CDR2: SGHKS, YYEKEE (reference sequence). The V segment lost 4 bases and the J segment 6 bases; nucleotides outside the gene matches: 8. The CDR3 is 15 amino acids. The CDR3 loop is CASSQWTGRDEKLFF. CDR3 nucleotides: TGTGCCAGCAGCCAGTGGACAGGGCGTGATGAAAAACTGTTTTTT.

This chain links TRBV12-3 or TRBV12-4 with TRBJ2-2; no reliable D call. The CDR3 is 12 amino acids. The germline V and J ends were trimmed by 3 bases and 8 bases, with 7 bases remaining between them. The CDR3 spells CASSFKEGELFF. Here the CDR3 DNA reads TGTGCCAGCAGTTTTAAAGAGGGGGAGCTGTTTTTT.

The gene calls are TRBV9 and TRBJ1-3; 10 bases fit TRBD1. Germline V gene lookup returns CDR1 SGDLS and CDR2 YYNGEE. The CDR3 extends over 16 amino acids. The V gene end was trimmed by 2 bases and the J gene end by 8 bases; junction bases not matched to a gene: 10. This CDR3 reads CASSVGPGTGADTIYF. The DNA of the CDR3 is TGTGCCAGCAGCGTTGGCCCCGGGACAGGGGCTGACACCATATATTTT. Filled out from reference TRBV9 and TRBJ1-3, the complete variable domain reads DSGVTQTPKHLITATGQRVTLRCSPRSGDLSVYWYQQSLDQGLQFLIQYYNGEERAKGNILERFSAQQFPDLHSELNLSSLELGDSALYFCASSVGPGTGADTIYFGEGSWLTVV.

This chain joins TRBV30 and TRBJ1-5, with unresolved D. Trimming took off 0 bases at V and 2 bases at J, with 8 bases between the two ends. Germline V gives CDR1 GTSNPN, CDR2 SVGIG (reference sequence). The CDR3 contains 14 residues. CDR3 DNA sequence: TGTGCCTGGAGTGTATCCCGAGGCAATCAGCCCCAGCATTTT. As protein: CAWSVSRGNQPQHF.

In the case of this clone: An end of the junction does not agree with germline; a read error may underlie this. The V call is TRBV10-2, the J call TRBJ2-7; 14 bases agree with TRBD2. Germline values: CDR1 WSHSY, CDR2 SAAADI. This CDR3 comprises 15 residues. The CDR3 is CASSEGPGLAGGQPF. The CDR3 DNA reads as TGCGCCAGCAGTGAAGGACCCGGACTAGCGGGGGGCCAGCCATTC.

The J gene is TRBJ2-1, the V gene TRBV7-9; 8 positions agree with TRBD1. This CDR3 is 16 amino acids long. V gave up 0 bases and J gave up 7 bases; unmatched junction bases: 8. From germline, CDR1 is SEHNR and CDR2 FQNEAQ (reference sequence). The CDR3 DNA sequence: TGTGCCAGCAGCTTAGCTTACAGGGGGGACCGGAATGAGCAGTTCTTC. Protein product: CASSLAYRGDRNEQFF.

V usage is TRBV7-3 and J usage is TRBJ2-1; 14 positions match TRBD2. There are 18 residues in the CDR3. Germline V gene sequence: CDR1 SGHTA, CDR2 FQGTGA. V lost 2 bases, J lost 8 bases, and 11 bases stayed unmatched. The CDR3 DNA follows: TGTGCCAGCAGCTTAGGGAAGACTAGCGGGAGGGCCCAGGATGAGCAGTTCTTC. Its translation is CASSLGKTSGRAQDEQFF.